This T cell receptor (beta chain) was documented in a study of T cell repertoires in cytomegalovirus infection. V lost 5 bases and J lost 8, with 12 bases in between. The germline V gene encodes CDR1 SEHNR and CDR2 FQNEAQ (reference sequence). CDR3 length equals 12 residues. TCRdb passed the reads through MiXCR, listing each CDR3 protein once. The sample holds 350,000 to 500,000 distinct CDR3 sequences, 31% seen once. The sequence was collected from a human donor in good health (CMV status not recorded). Some clones in this sample may be carry-over from other donors' samples. Input material: PBMCs. The chain recombines TRBV7-9 with TRBJ1-2, with D possibly being TRBD1 (6 bases). The CDR3 is CASSLPTGGYTF. CDR3 coding DNA: TGTGCCAGCAGCCTACCGACAGGCGGCTACACCTTC.